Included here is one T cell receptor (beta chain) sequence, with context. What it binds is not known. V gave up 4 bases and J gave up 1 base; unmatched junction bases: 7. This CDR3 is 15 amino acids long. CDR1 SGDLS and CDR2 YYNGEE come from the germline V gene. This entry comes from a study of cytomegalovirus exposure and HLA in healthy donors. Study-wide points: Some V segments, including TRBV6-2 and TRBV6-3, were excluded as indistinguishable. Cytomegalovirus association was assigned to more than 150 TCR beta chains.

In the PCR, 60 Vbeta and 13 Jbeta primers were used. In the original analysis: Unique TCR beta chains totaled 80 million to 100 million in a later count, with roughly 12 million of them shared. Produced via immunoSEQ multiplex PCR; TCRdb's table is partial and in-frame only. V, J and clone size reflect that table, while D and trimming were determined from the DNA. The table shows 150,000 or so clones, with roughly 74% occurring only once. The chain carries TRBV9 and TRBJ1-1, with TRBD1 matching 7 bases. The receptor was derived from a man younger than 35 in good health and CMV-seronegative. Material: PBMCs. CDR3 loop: CASSPGTEQNTEAFF. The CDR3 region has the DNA TGTGCCAGCAGCCCGGGGACAGAGCAGAACACTGAAGCTTTCTTT.